These T cell receptor beta chains were read from a single sample in a study of T-cell reconstitution after alpha-beta-depleted transplantation in children. TCRdb passed the PCR reads through MiXCR, listing each CDR3 protein once. The profile shows around 960,000 distinct CDR3 sequences, roughly 29% of them singletons. Source: PBMCs, mostly from graft donor cells, taken 360 days after TCRalphabeta/CD19-depleted stem cell transplant. The receptors here all came from a boy less than two years old who had a stem cell transplant for SCID, so the T cells may come from the graft donor. Each CDR3 is given with its conserved first and last residue. The D gene is left open where the match is weak. Only part of the rows carry a size: once, few, many, or a class if the clone is expanded.

>TRBJ2-7|NA|TRBD1|14|TRBV7-2
TGTGCCAGCAGCTTGGGGACAGCTTTCTACGAGCAGTACTTC
CASSLGTAFYEQYF
>TRBJ2-1|NA|TRBD1|16|TRBV4-2
TGTGCCAGCAGCCAAGAGGGGGACAGGAACTACAATGAGCAGTTCTTC
CASSQEGDRNYNEQFF
>TRBJ2-3|NA|NA|11|TRBV5-6
TGTGCCAGCAGCTTCGGGTATACGCAGTATTTT
CASSFGYTQYF
>TRBJ2-5|NA|TRBD2|16|TRBV11-2
TGTGCCAGCAGCTTAGTCGGCGGGGGGCCAAGCGAGACCCAGTACTTC
CASSLVGGGPSETQYF
>TRBJ2-7|NA|TRBD2|17|TRBV28
TGTGCCAGCAGTCAGGGACTAGCGGGGGCCCTAGTCTACGAGCAGTACTTC
CASSQGLAGALVYEQYF
>TRBJ1-1|NA|NA|15|TRBV6-5
TGTGCCAGCAGTTACTTGGGGTTTAGGGACACTGAAGCTTTCTTT
CASSYLGFRDTEAFF
>TRBJ2-2|NA|TRBD2|14|TRBV20-1
TGCAGTGCTAGTAGCGGGAGGGACACCGGGGAGCTGTTTTTT
CSASSGRDTGELFF
>TRBJ2-3|few|TRBD2|16|TRBV4-1
TGCGCCAGCAGGGATCATGTAGCGGGGGGCTCAGATACGCAGTATTTT
CASRDHVAGGSDTQYF
>TRBJ1-5|NA|NA|14|TRBV6-2/TRBV6-3
TGTGCCAGCAGTTACCACATGGTCAATCAGCCCCAGCATTTT
CASSYHMVNQPQHF
>TRBJ2-5|NA|NA|10|TRBV11-2
TGTGCCACTAGAGGGGAGACCCAGTACTTC
CATRGETQYF
>TRBJ2-1|NA|NA|15|TRBV6-2/TRBV6-3
TGTGCCAGCAGACTAAGGGAGGTCTCCTACAATGAGCAGTTCTTC
CASRLREVSYNEQFF
>TRBJ1-4|NA|TRBD1|14|TRBV5-1
TGCGCCAGCAGCTTAGAGTACAGGGGGGAAAAACTGTTTTTT
CASSLEYRGEKLFF
>TRBJ2-7|NA|TRBD1|13|TRBV29-1
TGCAGCGTTGCCGGGACAGCAGACTACGAGCAGTACTTC
CSVAGTADYEQYF
>TRBJ2-1|NA|NA|11|TRBV2
TGTGCCAGCAGTGATGAGGGGGTGCAGTTCTTC
CASSDEGVQFF
>TRBJ1-1|NA|TRBD1|16|TRBV6-5
TGTGCCAGCAGTTACCGACGGACAGGGGTGAACACTGAAGCTTTCTTT
CASSYRRTGVNTEAFF
>TRBJ2-3|few|NA|14|TRBV9
TGTGCCAGCAGCGTCGATTGGAGCACAGATACGCAGTATTTT
CASSVDWSTDTQYF